Each of the 13 T cell receptor beta chains below was sequenced from the same sample in a study of CD8 T cells in ankylosing spondylitis. Using its own MiXCR run on the 5' RACE reads, TCRdb lists one record per CDR3 protein. The sample has 100,000 or so distinct CDR3 sequences, under 30% seen once. Sequenced material: synovial fluid, either unsorted or a sorted T cell fraction (not recorded which). The receptors shown here come from a male donor with ankylosing spondylitis.

V gene TRBV19 combines with J gene TRBJ2-1; 9 bases are a match to TRBD2. CDR1 and CDR2 (germline): LNHDA, SQIVND (reference sequence). The CDR3 loop spans 20 amino acids. V lost 4 bases and J lost 2; bases outside the gene matches: 18. CDR3 nucleotide sequence: TGTGCCAGTAGTAACCCCGAGGGGCTAGCGGGGCCCCGCGCCTACAATGAGCAGTTCTTC. Translated: CASSNPEGLAGPRAYNEQFF.

This clonotype was counted at least ten times. The V call is TRBV7-2, the J call TRBJ2-5; D might be TRBD1 (6 bases). The CDR3 spans 16 residues. The V gene's germline CDR1 is SGHTA and CDR2 FQGNSA. V gave up 1 base and J gave up 5 bases, with 17 bases separating them. The CDR3 region has the DNA TGTGCCAGCAGCTTAGAGGAAGGGGGAGTTAGGGAGACCCAGTACTTC. It yields the protein CASSLEEGGVRETQYF.

The chain recombines TRBV27 with TRBJ2-7; perhaps TRBD2 as D (8 bases). V lost 8 bases, J lost 3 bases, and 17 bases lay in between. The CDR3 consists of 14 residues. CDR1 is MNHEY and CDR2 is SMNVEV in the germline V gene (reference sequence). CDR3 sequence: CASYRGSGSYEQYF. CDR3 in DNA: TGTGCCAGCTACAGGGGAAGCGGGAGCTACGAGCAGTACTTC.

This clonotype was seen more than once but under ten times. This chain links TRBV15 with TRBJ1-4, with 8 bases lining up with TRBD1. In germline, CDR1 is LNHNV, CDR2 YYDKDF (reference sequence). V was clipped by 2 bases and J by 3 bases; unmatched bases: 2. The CDR3 consists of 15 residues. The DNA of the CDR3 is TGTGCCACCAGCAGAAGGACAGGGTCTAATGAAAAACTGTTTTTT. Translating gives CATSRRTGSNEKLFF.

This clonotype was detected only once. A junction end diverges from the germline sequence, so it may reflect a read error. V and J are TRBV15 and TRBJ2-5; no clear D. The CDR3 loop spans 13 amino acids. Germline-derived CDR1 and CDR2 are LNHNV and YYDKDF (reference sequence). For the CDR3, the DNA is TGTGCCTCCAGCATCACGGGCCAAGAGACCCAGTACTTC. Protein: CASSITGQETQYF. The variable domain in full, completed from reference TRBV15 and TRBJ2-5, reads DAMVIQNPRYQVTQFGKPVTLSCSQTLNHNVMYWYQQKSSQAPKLLFHYYDKDFNNEADTPDNFQSRRPNTSFCFLDIRSPGLGDTAMYLCASSITGQETQYFGPGTRLLVL.

This clonotype was seen a few times. The V gene is TRBV5-6, the J gene TRBJ2-5, with D perhaps TRBD1 (6 bases). In germline, CDR1 is SGHDT, CDR2 YYEEEE. This CDR3 spans 14 amino acids. Trimming left V 5 bases short and J 1 base short, with 12 bases between. The CDR3: CASSPGQIQETQYF. CDR3 DNA sequence: TGTGCCAGCAGTCCCGGACAGATCCAAGAGACCCAGTACTTC.

There are many counts of this clonotype. J is TRBJ1-1 and V is TRBV3-1, with D uncertain. Per the germline V gene, CDR1 is LGHDT and CDR2 is YNNKEL (reference sequence). Trimming stripped 1 base from V and 0 bases from J, with 9 bases between. CDR3 length: 15 residues. The CDR3 region has the DNA TGTGCCAGCAGCCAAGGAACAAGCATGAACACTGAAGCTTTCTTT. Its protein is CASSQGTSMNTEAFF. Using reference TRBV3-1 and TRBJ1-1 for the parts outside the CDR3, the full variable domain is DTAVSQTPKYLVTQMGNDKSIKCEQNLGHDTMYWYKQDSKKFLKIMFSYNNKELIINETVPNRFSPKSPDKAHLNLHINSLELGDSAVYFCASSQGTSMNTEAFFGQGTRLTVV.

The chain combines TRBV14 with TRBJ2-1, with 10 bases lining up with TRBD2. The CDR3 is 15 residues long. Germline values: CDR1 SGHDN, CDR2 FVKESK. J was trimmed by 6 bases and V by 4 bases; bases with no gene match: 6. The CDR3 DNA reads as TGTGCCAGCAGCCTTTGGACTAGCGGCACCAATGAGCAGTTCTTC. Its translation: CASSLWTSGTNEQFF.

The rearrangement uses TRBV20-1 and TRBJ1-2, with D maybe TRBD1 (5 bases). Trimming pared 2 bases from V and 3 bases from J, leaving 7 bases between. This CDR3 region has 12 residues. The germline CDR1 and CDR2 sequences are DFQATT and SNEGSKA (reference sequence). The CDR3 is CSARLGDYGYTF. CDR3 nucleotides: TGCAGTGCTAGATTGGGGGACTATGGCTACACCTTC.

The chain links TRBV20-1 to TRBJ2-3, with D unresolved. Looked up from germline, CDR1 is DFQATT and CDR2 is SNEGSKA (reference sequence). The CDR3 covers 14 residues. Trimming shortened V by 4 bases and J by 1 base, and 12 bases separated the two germline ends. In nucleotides, the CDR3 is TGCAGTGCTACTGGACGGTTCCGCACAGATACGCAGTATTTT. Its protein product is CSATGRFRTDTQYF.

The genes are TRBV20-1 and TRBJ2-3; 7 positions agree with TRBD2. This CDR3 region has 13 residues. Germline V gene sequence: CDR1 DFQATT, CDR2 SNEGSKA (reference sequence). V gave up 3 bases and J gave up 4 bases; unmatched junction bases: 4. Here the CDR3 reads CSASRLAADTQYF. CDR3 nucleotides: TGCAGTGCTAGTCGACTAGCCGCAGATACGCAGTATTTT.

The chain carries TRBV27 and TRBJ2-5, with D perhaps given as TRBD1 or TRBD2 (5 bases each). There are 13 residues in the CDR3. Germline V gene lookup returns CDR1 MNHEY and CDR2 SMNVEV (reference sequence). The germline V and J ends were trimmed by 8 bases and 4 bases, with 14 bases remaining between them. The CDR3 loop reads CASRSGAGETQYF. As DNA, the CDR3 is TGTGCCAGCCGTTCCGGGGCGGGAGAGACCCAGTACTTC.

This sequence joins TRBV20-1 and TRBJ1-6; 8 nucleotides line up with TRBD1. From germline, CDR1 is DFQATT and CDR2 SNEGSKA (reference sequence). Unmatched junction bases numbered 11, after V lost 5 bases and J lost 5 bases. CDR3 length: 16 amino acids. The CDR3 DNA is TGCAGTGCTCGAATTAGACAGGGGCCCGATAATTCACCCCTCCACTTT. Translated, it gives CSARIRQGPDNSPLHF.